This T cell receptor beta chain was retrieved from a study of blood T cell repertoires in COVID-19. TCRdb keeps only in-frame clones here, not all; method: immunoSEQ multiplex PCR. The sample consists of a few hundred thousand clones, 80% to 90% of them appearing once. This CDR3 spans 16 amino acids. The junction had 10 bases not matched to a gene; V was cut back by 4 bases and J by 6 bases. In germline, CDR1 is SGHRS, CDR2 YFSETQ. The receptor's source is a man under 40 who had recovered from COVID-19. Input material: PBMCs or T cells enriched from blood (not recorded which). The genes are TRBV5-1 and TRBJ1-2; 12 bases fit TRBD1. CDR3 bases: TGCGCCAGCAGCCCCACCGGGACAGGGGGCTTTCATGGCTACACCTTC. Amino acids: CASSPTGTGGFHGYTF.